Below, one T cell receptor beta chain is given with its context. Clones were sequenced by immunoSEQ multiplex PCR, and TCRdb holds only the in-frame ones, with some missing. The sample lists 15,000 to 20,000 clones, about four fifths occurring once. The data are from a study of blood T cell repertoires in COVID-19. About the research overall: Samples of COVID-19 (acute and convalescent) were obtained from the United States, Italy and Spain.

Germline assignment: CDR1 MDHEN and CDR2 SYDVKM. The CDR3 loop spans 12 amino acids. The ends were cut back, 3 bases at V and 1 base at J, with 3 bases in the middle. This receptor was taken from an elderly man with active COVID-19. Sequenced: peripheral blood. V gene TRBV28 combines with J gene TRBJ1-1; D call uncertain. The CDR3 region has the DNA TGTGCCAGCAGTTTTAGGAACACTGAAGCTTTCTTT. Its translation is CASSFRNTEAFF.